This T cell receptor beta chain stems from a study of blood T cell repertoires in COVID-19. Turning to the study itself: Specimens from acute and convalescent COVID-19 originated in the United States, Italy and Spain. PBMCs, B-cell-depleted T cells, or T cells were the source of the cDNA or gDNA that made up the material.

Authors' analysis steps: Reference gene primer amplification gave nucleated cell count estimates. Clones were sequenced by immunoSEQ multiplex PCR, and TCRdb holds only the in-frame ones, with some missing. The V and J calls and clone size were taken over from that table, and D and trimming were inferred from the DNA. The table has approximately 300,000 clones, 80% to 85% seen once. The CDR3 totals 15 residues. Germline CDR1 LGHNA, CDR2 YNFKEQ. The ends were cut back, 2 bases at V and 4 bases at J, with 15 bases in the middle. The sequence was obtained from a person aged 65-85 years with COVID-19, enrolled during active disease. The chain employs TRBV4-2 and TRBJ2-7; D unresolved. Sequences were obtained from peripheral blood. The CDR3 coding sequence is TGTGCCAGCAGCCAATTTTTAAGAGATCTATACGAGCAGTACTTC. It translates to CASSQFLRDLYEQYF.